Here is one T cell receptor (beta chain) with its context. Its antigen is not identified. TCRdb processed the 5' RACE reads anew with MiXCR; each CDR3 protein has one entry. The sample lists roughly 750,000 distinct CDR3 sequences, approximately 22% occurring once. Germline V gives CDR1 DFQATT, CDR2 SNEGSKA (reference sequence). CDR3 length: 12 amino acids. The ends were cut back, 3 bases at V and 7 bases at J, with 10 bases in the middle. This specimen comes from a study of identical twins. General study results and limits: The study drew conclusions from cross-sectional statistical analysis, not from following the same donors. Zero-insertion findings could be partly confounded by invariant cells (MAIT and iNKT cells).

The same specimen was also included in a second study, on T cells expressing NK-cell markers.

The chain combines TRBV20-1 with TRBJ2-1, with D uncertain. The sample was PBMCs. This clonotype was obtained from a young woman in good health. CDR3 in amino acids: CSARARANEQFF. The CDR3, as DNA: TGCAGTGCTAGGGCTAGGGCGAATGAGCAGTTCTTC.